This TCR beta chain was sequenced for a study of blood T cell repertoires in COVID-19. The overall study: Acute and convalescent COVID-19 samples came from the United States, Italy and Spain. PBMCs, B-cell-depleted T cells, or T cells provided the cDNA or gDNA that made up the material.

In the original analysis: Estimated nucleated cell counts came from reference gene primer amplification. Produced via immunoSEQ multiplex PCR; TCRdb's table is partial and in-frame only. Clone size and V and J calls were adopted from that table, with D and trimming inferred from the DNA. This sample has about 210,000 clones, with 82% found just once. The ends lost 5 bases at V and 0 bases at J; junction bases unmatched: 1. The CDR3 covers 14 residues. The germline gives CDR1 ENHRY, CDR2 SYGVKD. The V and J genes are TRBV10-3 and TRBJ1-5, with 7 bases identical to TRBD1. The sequencing input was peripheral blood. The TCR comes from a woman aged 70-85 years with COVID-19, enrolled during active disease. The CDR3 here is CAISQGGSNQPQHF. Written as DNA, the CDR3 is TGTGCCATCAGTCAGGGGGGTAGCAATCAGCCCCAGCATTTT.